Listed below are T cell receptor beta chains from one sample, sequenced in a study of cytomegalovirus exposure and HLA in healthy donors. Clones were sequenced by immunoSEQ multiplex PCR, and TCRdb holds only the in-frame ones, with some missing. The sample lists 100,000 to 150,000 clones, more than 65% occurring once. Specimen: PBMCs. The receptor source for this set is a man aged 18 to 29 in good health and CMV-seronegative. The CDR3 runs from the conserved cysteine through the conserved F or W. Fields, in order: J gene, V gene, clone size, D gene, CDR3 DNA, CDR3 protein. The D gene is left open where the match is weak. For some rows the clone size is stated as once, few or many, or as a class when expanded; others skip it.

j_gene: TRBJ1-2; v_gene: TRBV9; abundance: NA; d_gene: NA; CDR3nt: TGTGCCAGCAGCGTGTGGTCAGGAATTAATGGCTACACCTTC; CDR3aa: CASSVWSGINGYTF
j_gene: TRBJ2-1; v_gene: TRBV7-3; abundance: NA; d_gene: NA; CDR3nt: TGTGCCAGCAGCTTAATCGGGGGATCCTACAATGAGCAGTTCTTC; CDR3aa: CASSLIGGSYNEQFF
j_gene: TRBJ2-3; v_gene: TRBV2; abundance: NA; d_gene: NA; CDR3nt: TGTGCCAGCAGTGTATTTACTAGCACAGATACGCAGTATTTT; CDR3aa: CASSVFTSTDTQYF
j_gene: TRBJ2-3; v_gene: TRBV11-2; abundance: once; d_gene: TRBD2; CDR3nt: TGTGCCAGCAGCTTAGTGTGGGCGGGGGGAACCGGGACGCAGTATTTT; CDR3aa: CASSLVWAGGTGTQYF
j_gene: TRBJ2-1; v_gene: TRBV7-8; abundance: NA; d_gene: TRBD1; CDR3nt: TGTGCCAGCAGCTCGGAACAGGGGGCCTATGAGCAGTTCTTC; CDR3aa: CASSSEQGAYEQFF
j_gene: TRBJ1-5; v_gene: TRBV5-6; abundance: NA; d_gene: NA; CDR3nt: TGTGCCAGCAGCTTGCCTGTTAGCAATCAGCCCCAGCATTTT; CDR3aa: CASSLPVSNQPQHF
j_gene: TRBJ2-7; v_gene: TRBV5-8; abundance: NA; d_gene: NA; CDR3nt: TGTGCCAGCAGCTTGACAGGTTACGAGCAGTACTTC; CDR3aa: CASSLTGYEQYF
j_gene: TRBJ2-1; v_gene: TRBV6-6; abundance: NA; d_gene: NA; CDR3nt: TGTGCCAGCAGTTACTCGTCGACAATCGGGTTCTTC; CDR3aa: CASSYSSTIGFF
j_gene: TRBJ2-5; v_gene: TRBV4-1; abundance: NA; d_gene: NA; CDR3nt: TGCGCCAGCAGCCAAGAACCCGCCGGGGAGACCCAGTACTTC; CDR3aa: CASSQEPAGETQYF
j_gene: TRBJ2-5; v_gene: TRBV5-1; abundance: NA; d_gene: TRBD2; CDR3nt: TGCGCCAGCAGCTTGGCCTCGGCGGGGGTCGAGACCCAGTACTTC; CDR3aa: CASSLASAGVETQYF
j_gene: TRBJ2-5; v_gene: TRBV6-4; abundance: NA; d_gene: TRBD2; CDR3nt: TGTGCCAGCAGTGTCACAGCGGGGGGTTCATGGGAGACCCAGTACTTC; CDR3aa: CASSVTAGGSWETQYF
j_gene: TRBJ1-1; v_gene: TRBV19; abundance: medium-sized; d_gene: NA; CDR3nt: TGTGCCAGTAGTTCCAGGGTCTCGGTGAACACTGAAGCTTTCTTT; CDR3aa: CASSSRVSVNTEAFF
j_gene: TRBJ1-1; v_gene: TRBV21-1; abundance: NA; d_gene: NA; CDR3nt: NA; CDR3aa: CASSKAVGQGNCGAFF
j_gene: TRBJ1-1; v_gene: TRBV18; abundance: NA; d_gene: TRBD1; CDR3nt: TGTGCCAGCTCACCCAAGACAGGGGTGAACACTGAAGCTTTCTTT; CDR3aa: CASSPKTGVNTEAFF
j_gene: TRBJ1-1; v_gene: TRBV11-3; abundance: NA; d_gene: NA; CDR3nt: TGTGCCAGCAGCTTACGCACGGGAACTGAAGCTTTCTTT; CDR3aa: CASSLRTGTEAFF
j_gene: TRBJ1-2; v_gene: TRBV7-6; abundance: NA; d_gene: TRBD1; CDR3nt: TGTGCCAGCAGCCGATCATGGAACCAGGGGGCCGGCTATGGCTACACCTTC; CDR3aa: CASSRSWNQGAGYGYTF
j_gene: TRBJ1-5; v_gene: TRBV4-3; abundance: NA; d_gene: NA; CDR3nt: TGCGCCAGCAGCCAAGCAGAAGGGGTTCAGCCCCAGCATTTT; CDR3aa: CASSQAEGVQPQHF
j_gene: TRBJ2-7; v_gene: TRBV5-1; abundance: NA; d_gene: NA; CDR3nt: TGCGCCAGCAGCCGGACAGAAAGATCCTACGAGCAGTACTTC; CDR3aa: CASSRTERSYEQYF
j_gene: TRBJ2-2; v_gene: TRBV27; abundance: NA; d_gene: TRBD2; CDR3nt: TGTGCCAGCAGAGGTAAACTAGCGGGGGTATACACCGGGGAGCTGTTTTTT; CDR3aa: CASRGKLAGVYTGELFF
j_gene: TRBJ2-3; v_gene: TRBV7-9; abundance: NA; d_gene: TRBD1; CDR3nt: TGTGCCAGCAGGCTGGGGACAGGGGGCACAGATACGCAGTATTTT; CDR3aa: CASRLGTGGTDTQYF
j_gene: TRBJ2-7; v_gene: TRBV7-9; abundance: NA; d_gene: TRBD1; CDR3nt: TGTGCCAGCACGGGTGGGGACCGGGACAGGGGAGAGTACGAGCAGTACTTC; CDR3aa: CASTGGDRDRGEYEQYF
j_gene: TRBJ1-1; v_gene: TRBV4-1; abundance: NA; d_gene: NA; CDR3nt: TGCGCCAGCAGCCAAGCGACAGGAGTCTCGGAAGCTTTCTTT; CDR3aa: CASSQATGVSEAFF
j_gene: TRBJ1-2; v_gene: TRBV2; abundance: NA; d_gene: NA; CDR3nt: TGTGCCAGCAGTTTACCGGGGAACTATGGCTACACCTTC; CDR3aa: CASSLPGNYGYTF
j_gene: TRBJ1-2; v_gene: TRBV27; abundance: NA; d_gene: NA; CDR3nt: TGTGCCGCGGGGGTGGACTGGCGGGGGTGGGGCTACACCTTC; CDR3aa: CAAGVDWRGWGYTF
j_gene: TRBJ2-1; v_gene: TRBV7-2; abundance: NA; d_gene: TRBD1; CDR3nt: TGTGCCAGCAGCTCCAGGGGGGAGCAGTTCTTC; CDR3aa: CASSSRGEQFF
j_gene: TRBJ2-7; v_gene: TRBV5-1; abundance: NA; d_gene: NA; CDR3nt: TGCGCCAGCAGGGGGTTGGCGGGGGCGTACTACGAGCAGTACTTC; CDR3aa: CASRGLAGAYYEQYF
j_gene: TRBJ2-7; v_gene: TRBV5-1; abundance: NA; d_gene: TRBD1; CDR3nt: TGCGCCAGCAGCTTGGGGGGACAGGGATCCGAGCAGTACTTC; CDR3aa: CASSLGGQGSEQYF
j_gene: TRBJ1-1; v_gene: TRBV7-9; abundance: NA; d_gene: NA; CDR3nt: TGTGCCAGCACCACACCCCCCCAGGTTGGGGGCTTGAACACTGAAGCTTTCTTT; CDR3aa: CASTTPPQVGGLNTEAFF
j_gene: TRBJ1-3; v_gene: TRBV5-6; abundance: NA; d_gene: NA; CDR3nt: TGTGCCAGCAGCTTGGGACTTCTCTCTGGAAACACCATATATTTT; CDR3aa: CASSLGLLSGNTIYF
j_gene: TRBJ1-6; v_gene: TRBV15; abundance: NA; d_gene: TRBD1; CDR3nt: TGTGCCACCAGCACTGACAGGGAAGACTTCAGCTCCTATAATTCACCCCTCCACTTT; CDR3aa: CATSTDREDFSSYNSPLHF
j_gene: TRBJ1-1; v_gene: TRBV27; abundance: NA; d_gene: NA; CDR3nt: TGTGCCAGCAGTTTGGTGGGGACACTGAACACTGAAGCTTTCTTT; CDR3aa: CASSLVGTLNTEAFF
j_gene: TRBJ1-1; v_gene: TRBV29-1; abundance: NA; d_gene: NA; CDR3nt: TGCAGCGTTGAAGAGAGGTTGGGGAACACTGAAGCTTTCTTT; CDR3aa: CSVEERLGNTEAFF
j_gene: TRBJ1-1; v_gene: TRBV7-8; abundance: NA; d_gene: NA; CDR3nt: TGTGCCAGCAGCTGGGGGGGTCGCGAAGCTTTCTTT; CDR3aa: CASSWGGREAFF
j_gene: TRBJ1-4; v_gene: TRBV6-1; abundance: NA; d_gene: TRBD1; CDR3nt: TGTGCCAGCAGTGCAGTCCCGGGACAGGGGCGGGGAGAAAAACTGTTTTTT; CDR3aa: CASSAVPGQGRGEKLFF
j_gene: TRBJ1-4; v_gene: TRBV11-2; abundance: once; d_gene: NA; CDR3nt: TGTGCCAGCAGCAGAACAGGGTCAACTAATGAAAAACTGTTTTTT; CDR3aa: CASSRTGSTNEKLFF
j_gene: TRBJ2-2; v_gene: TRBV9; abundance: NA; d_gene: TRBD2; CDR3nt: TGTGCCAGCAGCGCCGGACTAGCGGGGGGTGTTACCGGGGAGCTGTTTTTT; CDR3aa: CASSAGLAGGVTGELFF
j_gene: TRBJ1-1; v_gene: TRBV11-3; abundance: NA; d_gene: NA; CDR3nt: TGTGCCAGCAGCCCGGGTGGAGTGAACACTGAAGCTTTCTTT; CDR3aa: CASSPGGVNTEAFF
j_gene: TRBJ2-1; v_gene: TRBV2; abundance: NA; d_gene: TRBD2; CDR3nt: TGTGCCAGCAGTGGTCCTAGCGGGGGATACAATGAGCAGTTCTTC; CDR3aa: CASSGPSGGYNEQFF
j_gene: TRBJ2-1; v_gene: TRBV29-1; abundance: NA; d_gene: NA; CDR3nt: TGCAGCGTTGCCCGAATGAACAGTAACAATGAGCAGTTCTTC; CDR3aa: CSVARMNSNNEQFF
j_gene: TRBJ1-2; v_gene: TRBV10-3; abundance: few; d_gene: NA; CDR3nt: TGTGCCATCAGTGAGGAGGGCAGTAGCTATGGCTACACCTTC; CDR3aa: CAISEEGSSYGYTF
j_gene: TRBJ2-1; v_gene: TRBV5-6; abundance: NA; d_gene: TRBD1; CDR3nt: TGTGCCAGCAGCTTGGGAAGGGACAGGAGGGAGCAGTTCTTC; CDR3aa: CASSLGRDRREQFF
j_gene: TRBJ2-1; v_gene: TRBV13; abundance: NA; d_gene: NA; CDR3nt: TGTGCCAGCAGCCCCGACAGACCCTCCTACAATGAGCAGTTCTTC; CDR3aa: CASSPDRPSYNEQFF
j_gene: TRBJ1-4; v_gene: TRBV6-5; abundance: NA; d_gene: NA; CDR3nt: TGTGCCAGCAGGGTGGCAGGGGTAGGAAAACTGTTTTTT; CDR3aa: CASRVAGVGKLFF
j_gene: TRBJ1-1; v_gene: TRBV7-9; abundance: NA; d_gene: NA; CDR3nt: TGTGCCAGCAGCTTAGCAGGGGCTGAAGCTTTCTTT; CDR3aa: CASSLAGAEAFF
j_gene: TRBJ1-5; v_gene: TRBV2; abundance: NA; d_gene: TRBD1; CDR3nt: TGTGCCAGCAGAGACAGGGGGCTCAATCAGCCCCAGCATTTT; CDR3aa: CASRDRGLNQPQHF
j_gene: TRBJ1-5; v_gene: TRBV2; abundance: NA; d_gene: NA; CDR3nt: TGTGCCAGCAGTGATACACGTCTAGGTCAGCCCCAGCATTTT; CDR3aa: CASSDTRLGQPQHF
j_gene: TRBJ2-2; v_gene: TRBV7-6; abundance: NA; d_gene: NA; CDR3nt: TGTGCCAGCATATTCGACACCGGGGAGCTGTTTTTT; CDR3aa: CASIFDTGELFF
j_gene: TRBJ1-1; v_gene: TRBV7-9; abundance: NA; d_gene: NA; CDR3nt: TGTTCCAGCAGCTTCGGACAGTCTGAAGCTTTCTTT; CDR3aa: CSSSFGQSEAFF
j_gene: TRBJ2-7; v_gene: TRBV7-2; abundance: once; d_gene: NA; CDR3nt: TGTGCCAGCAGCTTAGCAGGGGCCTACGAGCAGTACTTC; CDR3aa: CASSLAGAYEQYF
j_gene: TRBJ1-1; v_gene: TRBV6-5; abundance: NA; d_gene: NA; CDR3nt: TGTGCCAGCACTGGGGGCGGTGAAATGAACACTGAAGCTTTCTTT; CDR3aa: CASTGGGEMNTEAFF
j_gene: TRBJ2-3; v_gene: TRBV6-1; abundance: NA; d_gene: TRBD2; CDR3nt: TGTGCCAGCCCGCTAGCGGGGGGGCCTCAGTATTTT; CDR3aa: CASPLAGGPQYF
j_gene: TRBJ1-6; v_gene: TRBV19; abundance: NA; d_gene: NA; CDR3nt: TGTGCCAGTTCTCAGGGACTACGCTCACCCCTCCACTTT; CDR3aa: CASSQGLRSPLHF
j_gene: TRBJ1-3; v_gene: TRBV7-6; abundance: NA; d_gene: NA; CDR3nt: TGTGCCAGCAGCTTGGGATCAGGGACTGGAAACACCATATATTTT; CDR3aa: CASSLGSGTGNTIYF
j_gene: TRBJ2-3; v_gene: TRBV9; abundance: NA; d_gene: TRBD2; CDR3nt: TGTGCCAGCAGCGTAGAGGTCAGGAGCGGGGGGATTATTGGAGATACGCAGTATTTT; CDR3aa: CASSVEVRSGGIIGDTQYF
j_gene: TRBJ1-1; v_gene: TRBV6-5; abundance: NA; d_gene: NA; CDR3nt: TGTGCCAGCAGAACCTCTTCGGGGGTCACTGAAGCTTTCTTT; CDR3aa: CASRTSSGVTEAFF
j_gene: TRBJ2-5; v_gene: TRBV5-1; abundance: NA; d_gene: NA; CDR3nt: TGCGCCAGCAGCTTGAGGCTAGCTGAAGAGACCCAGTACTTC; CDR3aa: CASSLRLAEETQYF